This T cell receptor beta chain was retrieved from a study of beta chain features in type 1 diabetes. Study-wide points: High TCR expression in some cells could lead to their over-representation in cDNA sequencing.

From germline, CDR1 is MNHEY and CDR2 SVGAGI. The CDR3 runs to 15 residues. V was pared by 2 bases and J by 5 bases, with 16 bases between. For this clone: Antigen specificity is unknown.

Expressed TCRB transcripts were sequenced because the isolated RNA had all been reverse transcribed beforehand. Clones were read by immunoSEQ multiplex PCR, and TCRdb kept only the in-frame ones, dropping some. Of 150,000 to 180,000 clones listed, approximately 8.1% are singletons. This rearrangement joins TRBV6-5 to TRBJ2-7, with D maybe TRBD1 (6 bases). Source material: central memory CD4+ T cells from blood. This sequence originates from a man aged 18 to 29 in good health. CDR3 residues: CASSYRLPWTDEQYF. The CDR3 DNA reads TGTGCCAGCAGTTACAGGCTCCCTTGGACAGACGAGCAGTACTTC.